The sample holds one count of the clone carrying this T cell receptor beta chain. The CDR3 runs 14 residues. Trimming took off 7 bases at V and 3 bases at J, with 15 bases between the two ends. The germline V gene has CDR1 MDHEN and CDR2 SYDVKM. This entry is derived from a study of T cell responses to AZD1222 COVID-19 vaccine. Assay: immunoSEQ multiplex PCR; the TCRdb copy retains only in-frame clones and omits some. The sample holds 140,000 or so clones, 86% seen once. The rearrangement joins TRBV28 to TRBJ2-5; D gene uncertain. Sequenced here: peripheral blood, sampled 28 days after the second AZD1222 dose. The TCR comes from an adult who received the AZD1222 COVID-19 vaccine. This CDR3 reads CASTPQNREETQYF. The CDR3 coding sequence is TGTGCCAGCACCCCCCAGAACCGTGAAGAGACCCAGTACTTC.